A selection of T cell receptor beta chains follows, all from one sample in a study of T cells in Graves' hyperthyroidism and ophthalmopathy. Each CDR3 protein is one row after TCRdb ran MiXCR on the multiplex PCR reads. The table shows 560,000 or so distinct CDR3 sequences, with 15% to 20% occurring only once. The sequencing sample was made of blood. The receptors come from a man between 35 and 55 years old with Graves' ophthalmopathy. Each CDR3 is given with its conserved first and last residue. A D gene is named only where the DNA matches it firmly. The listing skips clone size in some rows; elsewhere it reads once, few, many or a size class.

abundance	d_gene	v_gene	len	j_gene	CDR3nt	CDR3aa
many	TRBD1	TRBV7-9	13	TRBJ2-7	TGTGCCAGCAGCCCCGACAGGGTAGGCGAGCAGTACTTC	CASSPDRVGEQYF
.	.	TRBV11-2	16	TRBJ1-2	TGTGCCAGCAGTCCAGCCTTCGTTGGGGGAGGCTATGGCTACACCTTC	CASSPAFVGGGYGYTF
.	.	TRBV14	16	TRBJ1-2	TGTGCCAGCAGTCCCAGCAGGGTCCCGATCCAGTATGGCTACACCTTC	CASSPSRVPIQYGYTF
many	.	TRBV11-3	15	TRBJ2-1	TGTGCCAGCAGCTTAGGAGCGGGCTCCTACAATGAGCAGTTCTTC	CASSLGAGSYNEQFF
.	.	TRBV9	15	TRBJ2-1	TGTGCCAGCAGCGTCAGATCGGTACCCTACAATGAGCAGTTCTTC	CASSVRSVPYNEQFF
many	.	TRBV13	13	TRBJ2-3	TGTGCCAGCAGCGCGACGGAAGCCGATACGCAGTATTTT	CASSATEADTQYF
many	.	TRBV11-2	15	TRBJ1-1	TGTGCCAGCAGCTTAAGGGCAGGGGCAGCCGCTGAAGCTTTCTTT	CASSLRAGAAAEAFF
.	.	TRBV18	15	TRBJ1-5	TGTGCCAGCTCACCACCGGGGATAGGGCATCAGCCCCAGCATTTT	CASSPPGIGHQPQHF
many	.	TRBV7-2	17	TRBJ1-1	TGTGCCAGCAGCTTAGTAGCAACCCGGTTCATGAACACTGAAGCTTTCTTT	CASSLVATRFMNTEAFF
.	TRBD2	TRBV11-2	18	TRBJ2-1	TGTGCCAGCAGCCGTACTAGCGGGACTAGCGGGAGAGGGCATGAGCAGTTCTTC	CASSRTSGTSGRGHEQFF
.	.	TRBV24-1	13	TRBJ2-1	TGTGCCACCAGCCGGCCTGGGGGCGGTGAGCAGTTCTTC	CATSRPGGGEQFF
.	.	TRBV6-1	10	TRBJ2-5	TGTGCCAGCATCGAGGAGACCCAGTACTTT	CASIEETQYF
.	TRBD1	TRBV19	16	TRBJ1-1	TGTGCCAGTAGTATAGGGGACAGGGGGATCTACACTGAAGCTTTCTTT	CASSIGDRGIYTEAFF
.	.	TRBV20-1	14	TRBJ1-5	TGCAGTGCACCGCGACAACTTAGCAATCAGCCCCAGCATTTT	CSAPRQLSNQPQHF
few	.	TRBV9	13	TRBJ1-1	TGTGCCAGCAGCGTAGCGGTAGGGGGGGCAGCTTTCTTT	CASSVAVGGAAFF
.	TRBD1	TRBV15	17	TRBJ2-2	TGTGCCACCACCCCCCCCCGGGGGACAGGTATCACCGGGGAGCTGTTTTTT	CATTPPRGTGITGELFF
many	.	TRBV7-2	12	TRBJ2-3	TGTGCCAGCAGGCTAGGCACAGATACGCAGTATTTT	CASRLGTDTQYF
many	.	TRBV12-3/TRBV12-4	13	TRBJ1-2	TGTGCCAGCAGCCTCAGGGATGACTATGGCTACACCTTC	CASSLRDDYGYTF
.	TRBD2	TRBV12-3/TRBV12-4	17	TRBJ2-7	TGTGCCAGCAGAGTGCCAGGACTAGCGGGTAACTACAATGAGCAGTACTTC	CASRVPGLAGNYNEQYF
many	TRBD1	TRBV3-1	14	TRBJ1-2	TGTGCCAGCAGCCAGACCTTGACAGGGCATGGCTACACCTTC	CASSQTLTGHGYTF
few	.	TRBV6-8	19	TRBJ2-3	TGTGCCAGCAGTTACTCGAAGGACCCGCACTCCGGAACTACAGATACGCAGTATTTT	CASSYSKDPHSGTTDTQYF
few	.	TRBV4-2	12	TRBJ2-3	TGTGCCAGCAGCTTGTCCAGATCTCCGCAGTATTTT	CASSLSRSPQYF
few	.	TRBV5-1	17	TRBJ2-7	TGCGCCAGCAGCTTGGCTCCCCCGTCCAGGGGCTCCTACGAGCAGTACTTC	CASSLAPPSRGSYEQYF
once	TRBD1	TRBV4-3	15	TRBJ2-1	TGCGCCAGCAGTCAAGGAGGGGCAGGGGGCGATGAGCAGTTCTTC	CASSQGGAGGDEQFF
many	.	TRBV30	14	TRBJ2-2	TGTGCCTGGAGTGGCAACCTTAACACCGGGGAGCTGTTTTTT	CAWSGNLNTGELFF
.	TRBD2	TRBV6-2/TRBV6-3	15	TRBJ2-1	TGTGCCAGCAGCGACCTAGCGGGGGCGAACAATGAGCAGTTCTTC	CASSDLAGANNEQFF
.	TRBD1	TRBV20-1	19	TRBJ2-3	TGCTCAGCCTTTATTTTGGGGACAGGGGAAATTGAAGCGACAGATACGCAGTATTTT	CSAFILGTGEIEATDTQYF
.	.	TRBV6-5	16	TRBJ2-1	TGTGCCAGCAGTTACGGTCTCTTGGGGTCCTACAATGAGCAGTTCTTC	CASSYGLLGSYNEQFF
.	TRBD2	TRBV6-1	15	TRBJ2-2	TGTGCCAGCAGAGAAGCGGGAGGGCCCACCGGGGAGCTGTTTTTT	CASREAGGPTGELFF
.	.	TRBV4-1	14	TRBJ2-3	TGCGCCAGCAGCCCGAGAGAATACGCAGATACGCAGTATTTT	CASSPREYADTQYF
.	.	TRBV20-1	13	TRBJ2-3	TGCAGTGCTAGGCCATGGGTGACAGATACGCAGTATTTT	CSARPWVTDTQYF
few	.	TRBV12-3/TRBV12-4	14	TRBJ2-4	TGTGCCAGCAGGCAGGGGGGGTTCGAGAACATTCAGTACTTC	CASRQGGFENIQYF
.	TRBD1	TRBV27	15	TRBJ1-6	TGTGCCAGCAGTCCCGACAGGGGCTTTAATTCACCCCTCCACTTT	CASSPDRGFNSPLHF
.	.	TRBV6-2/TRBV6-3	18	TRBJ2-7	TGTGCCAGCAGTTACAGCTCCCCCTCGGGACACGGATCCTACGAGCAGTACTTC	CASSYSSPSGHGSYEQYF
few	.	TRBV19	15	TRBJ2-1	TGTGCCAGTAGTATAGTAGAGACTTCTTTCAATGAGCAGTTCTTC	CASSIVETSFNEQFF
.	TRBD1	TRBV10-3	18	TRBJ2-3	TGTGCCATCAGTGATCCCGGAAAGGGGGCGGGCCCCACAGATACGCAGTATTTT	CAISDPGKGAGPTDTQYF
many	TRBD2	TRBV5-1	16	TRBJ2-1	TGCGCCAGCAGCTTCCCTCGGGAGGGCCAAAGGAATGAGCAGTTCTTC	CASSFPREGQRNEQFF
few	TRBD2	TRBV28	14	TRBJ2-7	TGTGCCAGTATGGGCCCGAGCGGGACCTACGAGCAGTACTTC	CASMGPSGTYEQYF
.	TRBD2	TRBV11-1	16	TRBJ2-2	TGTGCCAGCAGCCCGCGGACTAGCGGGAGGGCCGGGGAGCTGTTTTTT	CASSPRTSGRAGELFF
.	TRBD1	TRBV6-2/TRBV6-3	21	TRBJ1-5	TGTGCCAGCAGTTACCGGCTTTGGAGGGGGCAGGGTTCTTATAGCAATCAGCCCCAGCATTTT	CASSYRLWRGQGSYSNQPQHF
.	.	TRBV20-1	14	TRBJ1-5	TGCAGTACTTCCGACGGGGGGGGCCATCAGCCCCAGCATTTT	CSTSDGGGHQPQHF
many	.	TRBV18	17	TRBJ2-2	TGTGCCAGCTCACCCCGACTAGGAGCTGCGAACACCGGGGAGCTGTTTTTT	CASSPRLGAANTGELFF
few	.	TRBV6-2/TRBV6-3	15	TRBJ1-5	TGTGCCAGCAGTTACCCCCGGGACGGTTATCAGCCCCAGCATTTT	CASSYPRDGYQPQHF
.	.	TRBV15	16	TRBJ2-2	TGTGCCACCAGCAGAGTGGCAGGGATTAACACCGGGGAGCTGTTTTTT	CATSRVAGINTGELFF
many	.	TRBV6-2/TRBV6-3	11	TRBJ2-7	TGTGCCAGCAGCCCCGCGACCGAGCAGTACTTC	CASSPATEQYF
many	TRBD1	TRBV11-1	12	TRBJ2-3	TGTGCCAGCAGCGCCGGGACAGGGTCGCAGTATTTT	CASSAGTGSQYF
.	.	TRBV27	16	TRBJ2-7	TGTGCCAGCAGTCCCCTGGGGACAACTCGCACCTACGAGCAGTACTTC	CASSPLGTTRTYEQYF
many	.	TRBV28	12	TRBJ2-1	TGTGCCAGCAGTTTAGTCCTAGCTGAGCAGTTCTTC	CASSLVLAEQFF